The present T cell receptor (beta chain) was sequenced within a study of CD8+CD57+ T cells in acquired aplastic anemia. About the research overall: Sorted CD4+ and CD8+ cells gave an average of around 3.1 ug of DNA. Overall study results and limits: There were over 25 CD8+ CDR3 sequences that occurred in both patients and controls.

Both TCR beta VDJ combination and CDR3 sequence profiling were carried out. Genomic DNA was the template for this profiling. TCRdb used MiXCR to reprocess the reads, holding one entry per CDR3 protein. The table includes more than 150,000 distinct CDR3 sequences, around 50% detected once. Selection for sequencing was limited to patients who had shown CD8+CD57+ cell expansion by flow cytometry. All patients had severe acquired aplastic anemia. When blood sampling took place, the patients had received no therapy. Concerning this clonotype: The antigen is not known.

What was sequenced was sorted CD4+, CD8+, or CD8+CD57+ T cells (not recorded which) from PBMCs. This TCR derives from a human donor with aplastic anemia.

CDR3 region: CASSHRPDTQYF. Here the CDR3 DNA reads TGTGCCAGCAGTCATCGTCCAGATACGCAGTATTTT. The J gene is TRBJ2-3, the V gene TRBV9; D gene unclear. V was shortened by 5 bases and J by 4 bases, with 8 bases between the two germline ends. CDR1 and CDR2 from the germline V gene are SGDLS and YYNGEE. The CDR3 is 12 residues long. The entire variable domain, with the rest obtained from reference TRBV9 and TRBJ2-3, is as follows: DSGVTQTPKHLITATGQRVTLRCSPRSGDLSVYWYQQSLDQGLQFLIQYYNGEERAKGNILERFSAQQFPDLHSELNLSSLELGDSALYFCASSHRPDTQYFGPGTRLTVL.